Listed below are T cell receptor beta chains from one sample, sequenced in a study of beta chain features in type 1 diabetes. Produced via immunoSEQ multiplex PCR; TCRdb's table is partial and in-frame only. The sample yields hundreds of thousands of clones, about an eighth seen once. Sequencing used naive CD4+ T cells from blood. The receptor source for this set is a young man with type 1 diabetes. Each CDR3 is given with its conserved first and last residue. The order of the fields is D gene, clone size, J gene, V gene, CDR3 length, CDR3 protein, CDR3 DNA. The D gene is left open where the match is weak. The listing skips clone size in some rows; elsewhere it reads once, few, many or a size class.

NA NA TRBJ2-5 TRBV19 13 CASSIGGGETQYF TGTGCCAGTAGTATCGGAGGGGGAGAGACCCAGTACTTC
TRBD1 few TRBJ1-1 TRBV5-1 15 CASGTGVVVSTEAFF TGCGCCAGTGGGACAGGGGTCGTGGTGAGCACTGAAGCTTTCTTT
TRBD2 few TRBJ2-1 TRBV5-4 16 CASSPSGAGPYNEQFF TGTGCCAGCAGCCCCAGCGGGGCCGGGCCCTACAATGAGCAGTTCTTC
TRBD2 NA TRBJ2-7 TRBV28 14 CASTRTSRMGEQYF TGTGCCAGCACACGGACTAGTAGAATGGGCGAGCAGTACTTC
NA NA TRBJ1-6 TRBV6-5 15 CASTSREQHNSPLHF TGTGCCAGCACCTCCCGAGAACAGCATAATTCACCCCTCCACTTT
TRBD1 few TRBJ1-4 TRBV28 15 CASSLPGGPNEKLFF TGTGCCAGCAGTTTACCAGGGGGCCCCAATGAAAAACTGTTTTTT
TRBD1 NA TRBJ2-3 TRBV5-1 14 CASSRGTATDTQYF TGCGCCAGCAGCCGTGGGACAGCTACAGATACGCAGTATTTT
NA NA TRBJ1-1 TRBV25-1 14 CASSDYIRNTEAFF TGTGCCAGCAGTGACTACATTCGGAACACTGAAGCTTTCTTT
NA NA TRBJ1-1 TRBV30 14 CAWSAGTMGTEAFF TGTGCCTGGAGTGCAGGTACAATGGGCACTGAAGCTTTCTTT
NA NA TRBJ1-4 TRBV25-1 12 CGSQATNEKLFF TGTGGCTCGCAGGCAACTAATGAAAAACTGTTTTTT
NA few TRBJ2-5 TRBV4-1 15 CASSPSDGPPETQYF TGCGCCAGCAGCCCCTCCGACGGGCCCCCGGAGACCCAGTACTTC
NA NA TRBJ1-2 TRBV19 13 CASSLQGADGYTF TGTGCCAGTAGCCTACAGGGCGCGGATGGCTACACCTTC
NA few TRBJ1-2 TRBV28 13 CASSSGGNYGYTF TGTGCCAGCAGTTCCGGGGGAAACTATGGCTACACCTTC
NA NA TRBJ1-1 TRBV19 14 CASSRGLLNTEAFF TGTGCCAGTAGCAGGGGCCTATTGAACACTGAAGCTTTCTTT
TRBD1 NA TRBJ1-2 TRBV18 15 CASSSTGTGVYGYTF TGTGCCAGCTCAAGCACCGGGACAGGGGTGTATGGCTACACCTTC
TRBD1 NA TRBJ2-7 TRBV28 16 CASSSPTGGSSYEQYF TGTGCCAGCAGTTCCCCGACAGGGGGGAGCTCCTACGAGCAGTACTTC
NA few TRBJ1-1 TRBV29-1 13 CSVVPGGRTEAFF TGCAGCGTTGTCCCCGGGGGGAGGACTGAAGCTTTCTTT
NA few TRBJ1-6 TRBV14 14 CASSQFDVYSPLHF TGTGCCAGCAGCCAATTTGACGTCTATTCACCCCTCCACTTT
NA NA TRBJ2-7 TRBV9 14 CASSVVSVPYEQYF TGTGCCAGCAGCGTAGTTTCAGTTCCCTACGAGCAGTACTTC
NA NA TRBJ1-3 TRBV30 12 CAWSGSGNTIYF TGTGCCTGGAGTGGTTCGGGAAACACCATATATTTT
NA NA TRBJ2-6 TRBV6-4 16 CASSKTGNSGANVLTF TGTGCCAGCAGCAAAACAGGCAACTCTGGGGCCAACGTCCTGACTTTC
TRBD1 few TRBJ1-2 TRBV4-2 14 CASSQGQGIYGYTF TGTGCCAGCAGCCAAGGACAGGGAATCTATGGCTACACCTTC
TRBD1 NA TRBJ1-1 TRBV4-1 17 CASSPVPGQGGVAEAFF TGCGCCAGCAGCCCCGTCCCGGGACAGGGGGGGGTCGCTGAAGCTTTCTTT
TRBD2 few TRBJ2-7 TRBV30 16 CAAWGSGGPSSYEQYF TGTGCCGCATGGGGTAGCGGGGGCCCAAGCTCCTACGAGCAGTACTTC
NA few TRBJ2-1 TRBV19 11 CASSIRREQFF TGTGCCAGTAGTATACGGCGGGAGCAGTTCTTC
NA NA TRBJ1-6 TRBV18 13 CASSPPGGSPLHF TGTGCCAGCTCACCACCGGGTGGCTCACCCCTCCACTTT
NA NA TRBJ2-7 TRBV9 14 CASSLHGLSYEQYF TGTGCCAGCAGCTTACATGGCCTCTCCTACGAGCAGTACTTC
TRBD1 few TRBJ2-7 TRBV7-6 14 CASSPRQGSSEQYF TGTGCCAGCAGCCCTCGACAGGGGTCGAGTGAGCAGTACTTC
TRBD1 NA TRBJ2-6 TRBV5-1 16 CASSRQGTGGANVLTF TGCGCCAGCAGCCGACAGGGGACAGGTGGGGCCAACGTCCTGACTTTC
TRBD1 NA TRBJ2-2 TRBV30 14 CAWSKAGGGGELFF TGTGCCTGGAGTAAAGCAGGGGGCGGCGGGGAGCTGTTTTTT
NA few TRBJ2-3 TRBV28 15 CASSKPGLSTDTQYF TGTGCCAGCAGTAAGCCGGGACTCAGCACAGATACGCAGTATTTT
NA few TRBJ1-4 TRBV28 15 CASSSYRDGVEKLFF TGTGCCAGCAGTTCCTACCGGGACGGTGTCGAAAAACTGTTTTTT
NA NA TRBJ2-2 TRBV7-8 14 CASSLGLSTGELFF TGTGCCAGCAGCTTAGGACTCAGCACCGGGGAGCTGTTTTTT
NA few TRBJ2-5 TRBV4-1 16 CASSQVGTSVQETQYF TGCGCCAGCAGCCAAGTGGGGACGTCGGTCCAAGAGACCCAGTACTTC
NA NA TRBJ1-5 TRBV2 14 CASSFQGVGQPQHF TGTGCCAGCAGTTTCCAGGGAGTAGGGCAGCCCCAGCATTTT
NA NA TRBJ2-7 TRBV27 14 CASSSPSEGYEQYF TGTGCCAGCAGTTCCCCCTCCGAGGGCTACGAGCAGTACTTC
NA NA TRBJ2-2 TRBV7-9 16 CASSLESSKNTGELFF TGTGCCAGCAGCTTAGAGAGTAGCAAGAACACCGGGGAGCTGTTTTTT
NA few TRBJ2-2 TRBV7-9 13 CASRDRDYGELFF TGTGCCAGCAGGGACAGGGACTACGGGGAGCTGTTTTTT
TRBD1 NA TRBJ1-2 TRBV28 13 CASSQRTGNGYTF TGTGCCAGCAGTCAACGGACAGGCAATGGCTACACCTTC
NA few TRBJ1-5 TRBV25-1 13 CASSEWGGGPQHF TGTGCCAGCAGTGAATGGGGAGGAGGGCCCCAGCATTTT
TRBD2 few TRBJ2-1 TRBV5-6 16 CASPWVALAGDNEQFF TGTGCCAGCCCCTGGGTGGCGCTAGCGGGGGACAATGAGCAGTTCTTC
NA few TRBJ1-3 TRBV28 14 CASSNQGYGNTIYF TGTGCCAGCAGTAATCAGGGGTACGGAAACACCATATATTTT
NA NA TRBJ1-6 TRBV5-4 14 CASSLELGNSPLHF TGTGCCAGCAGCTTGGAGTTAGGAAATTCACCCCTCCACTTT
TRBD2 NA TRBJ2-7 TRBV30 15 CAWGSSGGFSYEQYF TGTGCCTGGGGATCTAGCGGGGGGTTCTCCTACGAGCAGTACTTC
TRBD1 NA TRBJ1-3 TRBV7-6 16 CASSRGQSHSGNTIYF TGTGCCAGCAGCCGGGGACAGTCCCACTCTGGAAACACCATATATTTT
NA few TRBJ2-1 TRBV11-2 14 CASSLDGAYNEQFF TGTGCCAGCAGCTTAGATGGGGCCTACAATGAGCAGTTCTTC
NA few TRBJ1-4 TRBV6-5 14 CASTPRGENEKLFF TGTGCCAGCACCCCCCGGGGGGAGAATGAAAAACTGTTTTTT
NA few TRBJ2-7 TRBV25-1 15 CASSDSWGLSYEQYF TGTGCCAGCAGTGATAGTTGGGGTCTCTCCTACGAGCAGTACTTC
NA NA TRBJ2-4 TRBV7-9 15 CASSPYRGGSDIQYF TGTGCCAGCAGCCCCTACAGGGGGGGCTCGGACATTCAGTACTTC
NA once TRBJ2-7 TRBV11-3 12 CASSSRLYEQYF TGTGCCAGCAGCTCCCGGCTCTACGAGCAGTACTTC
TRBD2 NA TRBJ2-7 TRBV18 15 CASSPGLAGVDEQYF TGTGCCAGCTCACCTGGACTAGCGGGGGTTGACGAGCAGTACTTC
TRBD1 NA TRBJ1-1 TRBV4-1 16 CASSPGQGAWGTEAFF TGCGCCAGCAGCCCCGGACAGGGGGCCTGGGGCACTGAAGCTTTCTTT
TRBD2 NA TRBJ2-1 TRBV30 15 CAWRLSGGAGNEQFF TGTGCCTGGCGCCTTAGCGGGGGGGCGGGCAATGAGCAGTTCTTC
TRBD1 NA TRBJ2-5 TRBV6-6 15 CASSTGQGASETQYF TGTGCCAGCAGTACCGGACAGGGGGCATCGGAGACCCAGTACTTC
NA few TRBJ1-6 TRBV7-9 15 CASTLSAGVGSPLHF TGTGCCAGCACCCTATCGGCAGGGGTAGGATCACCCCTCCACTTT
TRBD1 few TRBJ1-5 TRBV30 14 CAWSQTGVSQPQHF TGTGCCTGGAGCCAGACAGGGGTGAGTCAGCCCCAGCATTTT
NA few TRBJ1-5 TRBV11-2 17 CASSLARRVWGNQPQHF TGTGCCAGCAGCTTAGCCCGCCGGGTGTGGGGCAATCAGCCCCAGCATTTT
TRBD2 few TRBJ2-1 TRBV6-6 14 CASSYLLAGNEQFF TGTGCCAGCAGTTACTTATTAGCGGGAAATGAGCAGTTCTTC
TRBD1 few TRBJ1-1 TRBV4-2 16 CASSQQGGGVDTEAFF TGTGCCAGCAGCCAACAGGGGGGCGGTGTGGACACTGAAGCTTTCTTT